This TCR beta chain was found in a study of shared clonotypes between healthy human individuals. Unmatched junction bases numbered 11, after V lost 5 bases and J lost 4 bases. This CDR3 contains 16 residues. The germline CDR1 and CDR2 sequences are KGHSH and LQKENI. An approximately 210 ng quantity of DNA, roughly 30,000 T cell genomes, went into the sorted-subset replicate PCRs. Per the study methods: Owing to the provision of junction-only sequences devoid of quality scores by immunoSEQ, filtering differed. Sequencing used immunoSEQ multiplex PCR; TCRdb keeps in-frame clones, though not all of them. That table furnishes V, J and clone size, whereas the DNA furnished D and trimming. The profile shows roughly 2.5 million clones, approximately 90% of them singletons. Turning to this clone: The antigen is not known.

Regarding the study as a whole: Estimated richness values were generally larger in naive subsets than in memory subsets.

Splitting of CD4+ cells produced CD45RA+ naive and CD45RA-negative memory subsets. This chain joins TRBV18 and TRBJ2-3, with TRBD1 matching 8 bases. Sequenced material: naive CD4+ T cells sorted from blood. Subset in this sample: CD45RA+ positively selected. The TCR sequence derives from a young man in good health. The CDR3 loop reads CASSSSGTGAADTQYF. Here the CDR3 DNA reads TGTGCCAGCTCATCCTCCGGGACAGGCGCCGCAGATACGCAGTATTTT.